The rows below give T cell receptor beta chains drawn from one sample of a study of T cells in tuberculosis. Profiled with immunoSEQ multiplex PCR; TCRdb holds only in-frame clones, not every one. The table records about 33,000 clones, about 90% of them present only once. Sequenced here: PBMCs, sampled at tuberculosis diagnosis. The origin of the receptors is an adult with tuberculosis. Some clones in this sample may be carry-over from other donors' samples. Both conserved end residues are part of each CDR3. The D gene is left open where the match is weak. Expanded clones get a size class; other rows say once, few or many, or leave the size out.

clone size	V gene	J gene	D gene	CDR3 length	CDR3 DNA	CDR3 protein
.	TRBV11-2	TRBJ2-7	.	14	TGTGCCAGCAGCGGTTTATGGGGGCAGGAAGAGCAGTACTTC	CASSGLWGQEEQYF
.	TRBV7-9	TRBJ1-2	TRBD1	14	TGTGCCAGCAGCCACAGGGGGACGGGGTATGGCTACACCTTC	CASSHRGTGYGYTF
.	TRBV9	TRBJ1-2	.	14	TGTGCCAGCAGCGTAGCCACCTACGGGGTAGGCTACACCTTC	CASSVATYGVGYTF
.	TRBV5-1	TRBJ1-2	TRBD1	15	TGCGCCAGCAGTAGACAGGGAAGGTTTGACGAAGGCTACACCTTC	CASSRQGRFDEGYTF
.	TRBV7-2	TRBJ2-1	TRBD2	17	TGTGCCAGCAGCCAAGGGTCGGTAGCGGGGGGTTACAATGAGCAGTTCTTC	CASSQGSVAGGYNEQFF
.	TRBV11-2	TRBJ2-1	.	12	TGTGCCAGCAATCGAGGAGGCTATGAGCAGTTCTTC	CASNRGGYEQFF
once	TRBV11-3	TRBJ2-1	TRBD2	16	TGTGCCAGCAGCCCCAGGGATAGCGGGGGGGCGAATGAGCAGTTCTTC	CASSPRDSGGANEQFF
.	TRBV2	TRBJ1-6	.	15	TGTGCCAGCAGTGAAGACGGACTCCGGGGTTCACCCCTCCACTTT	CASSEDGLRGSPLHF
.	TRBV13	TRBJ1-5	TRBD1	17	TGTGCCAGCTACGGGACAGGGTCCTTTTATAGCAATCAGCCCCAGCATTTT	CASYGTGSFYSNQPQHF
.	TRBV6-1	TRBJ1-2	TRBD1	12	TGTGCCAGTCCGGGACAGGACTATGGCTACACCTTC	CASPGQDYGYTF
once	TRBV5-4	TRBJ2-7	.	15	TGTGCCAGCAGCTTGGCCGGTATGTCCCCCTACGAGCAGTACTTC	CASSLAGMSPYEQYF
.	TRBV7-9	TRBJ2-7	TRBD2	15	TGTGCCAGCAGCTTAGACGGGACTAGCATCCACGAGCAGTACTTC	CASSLDGTSIHEQYF
.	TRBV6-5	TRBJ2-1	.	13	TGTGCCAGCAGCCCGAATACTGGAGAAGAGCAGTTCTTC	CASSPNTGEEQFF
once	TRBV6-5	TRBJ2-1	.	15	TGTGCCAGCAGTTACGGGTTAGCTAGTAACAATGAGCAGTTCTTC	CASSYGLASNNEQFF
.	TRBV7-9	TRBJ2-5	TRBD1	15	TGTGCCAGCAGCTTATGGGACAGGGCAGGAGAGACCCAGTACTTC	CASSLWDRAGETQYF
.	TRBV5-6	TRBJ1-2	.	14	TGTGCCAGCAGCTTGTACCCAGGGGACTATGGCTACACCTTC	CASSLYPGDYGYTF
.	TRBV2	TRBJ1-1	TRBD1	14	TGTGCCAGCAGTCGACAGGGGGGGGTCACTGAAGCTTTCTTT	CASSRQGGVTEAFF
.	TRBV19	TRBJ2-7	.	13	TGTGCCAGTAGTATTGGTGAACTATACGAGCAGTACTTC	CASSIGELYEQYF
.	TRBV5-1	TRBJ1-1	.	16	TGCGCCAGCAGCCCTACGCGACCAGGGGTAGGAACTGAAGCTTTCTTT	CASSPTRPGVGTEAFF
.	TRBV5-4	TRBJ1-3	.	16	TGTGCCAGCAGCTTGGGTGGAGTGACCTCTGGAAACACCATATATTTT	CASSLGGVTSGNTIYF
.	TRBV25-1	TRBJ1-1	TRBD1	14	TGTGCCAGCAGTGTTAGAGGGGGCAACACTGAAGCTTTCTTT	CASSVRGGNTEAFF
.	TRBV11-2	TRBJ2-3	TRBD2	18	TGTGCCAGCAGGTCGGGCCGACTAGCGAAGATTGGCACAGATACGCAGTATTTT	CASRSGRLAKIGTDTQYF
once	TRBV9	TRBJ2-7	.	12	TGTGCCAGCAGCGCCGAGGGCAGCGAGCAGTACTTC	CASSAEGSEQYF
.	TRBV5-1	TRBJ2-7	TRBD2	19	TGCGCCAGCAGCTGGGGAGGGACTGCCGGATTTAGGAATCGCTACGAGCAGTACTTC	CASSWGGTAGFRNRYEQYF
.	TRBV18	TRBJ1-1	TRBD1	16	TGTGCCAGCTCACCTTCGACAGGGGGTTTGAACACTGAAGCTTTCTTT	CASSPSTGGLNTEAFF
.	TRBV7-2	TRBJ1-1	.	17	TGTGCCAGCAGCCCGGGACACTTAACAGAGTTGAACACTGAAGCTTTCTTT	CASSPGHLTELNTEAFF
.	TRBV18	TRBJ2-7	.	15	TGTGCCAGCTCACCACCCGCCAGGGGACCCTACGAGCAGTACTTC	CASSPPARGPYEQYF
.	TRBV10-3	TRBJ2-1	TRBD2	16	TGTGCCATCAGTGAGTCGGGACTAGCGGGGCGCAATGAGCAGTTCTTC	CAISESGLAGRNEQFF
.	TRBV25-1	TRBJ1-2	TRBD1	16	TGTGCCAGCAGTGCAGCTACAGGGGTTATAAACTATGGCTACACCTTC	CASSAATGVINYGYTF
.	TRBV12-5	TRBJ1-6	.	19	TGTGCTAGTGGTTTGGTACTGGACGGGACAATAATAACAGATTCACCCCTCCACTTT	CASGLVLDGTIITDSPLHF